Listed here are 6 T cell receptor beta chains from one sample, sequenced in a study of response to subunit inactivated influenza vaccine. TCRdb independently ran MiXCR on the RT-PCR reads; one entry per CDR3 protein. The data show about 500,000 distinct CDR3 sequences, with approximately 15% seen just once and less than 4% held by the top ten. The sample was CD4+ T cells sorted from PBMCs, taken less than 30 months after vaccination. Receptors originate from a man aged 45 to 70 who received an inactivated influenza vaccine.

The rearrangement links TRBV4-3 to TRBJ2-3, with D hard to call. The CDR3 runs to 14 residues. The germline CDR1 and CDR2 sequences are LGHNA and YSLEER. Trimming removed 2 bases from V and 4 bases from J, with 10 bases in between. For the CDR3, the DNA is TGCGCCAGCAGCCAATCAACCAAGGCAGATACGCAGTATTTT. It is translated as CASSQSTKADTQYF.

This clonotype has only a few counts. V gene TRBV12-3 or TRBV12-4 combines with J gene TRBJ1-2; a weak D match, TRBD1 (6 bases). This CDR3 region has 12 residues. V gave up 10 bases and J gave up 4 bases, with 13 bases separating them. The CDR3 spells CATAGQLYGYTF. The DNA for the CDR3 is TGTGCCACCGCGGGACAACTCTATGGCTACACCTTC.

This clonotype was detected only a few times. The chain has TRBV28 and TRBJ1-6, with a weak D call TRBD1 (5 bases). The CDR3 spans 16 residues. Germline V gene data show CDR1 as MDHEN and CDR2 as SYDVKM. V lost 4 bases and J 3 bases, leaving 13 bases between the germline ends. CDR3 nucleotides: TGTGCCAGCAGTTCCGGGGGGGTTTACTATAATTCACCCCTCCACTTT. Its translation is CASSSGGVYYNSPLHF. The full variable domain, with the rest looked up from reference TRBV28 and TRBJ1-6, is DVKVTQSSRYLVKRTGEKVFLECVQDMDHENMFWYRQDPGLGLRLIYFSYDVKMKEKGDIPEGYSVSREKKERFSLILESASTNQTSMYLCASSSGGVYYNSPLHFGNGTRLTVT.

The chain is built from TRBV6-5 and TRBJ2-3, with 16 bases fitting TRBD2. CDR3 length equals 16 residues. The trim removed 6 bases at V and 6 bases at J, leaving 6 bases unmatched. Germline-derived CDR1 and CDR2 are MNHEY and SVGAGI. The DNA for the CDR3 is TGTGCCAGCAGCTACACGGGACTAGCGGGAGGGGATACGCAGTATTTT. Encoded protein: CASSYTGLAGGDTQYF.

The table lists this clonotype with many counts. The rearrangement joins TRBV11-2 to TRBJ1-2; D call uncertain. In germline, CDR1 is SGHAT, CDR2 FQNNGV. CDR3 length equals 15 residues. Trimming pared 5 bases from V and 0 bases from J, leaving 13 bases between. CDR3 nucleotides: TGTGCCAGCAGCCTAAGGACTGGAGCTAACTATGGCTACACCTTC. It yields the protein CASSLRTGANYGYTF.

The count of this clonotype is one. This chain links TRBV28 with TRBJ2-3; tentatively, D is TRBD2 (7 bases). The ends were cut back, 4 bases at V and 5 bases at J, with 16 bases in the middle. Germline V gene sequence: CDR1 MDHEN, CDR2 SYDVKM. The CDR3 runs 15 residues. CDR3 nucleotide sequence: TGTGCCAGCAGTTCGGGCGGGGGCAACTTAGATACGCAGTATTTT. This sequence encodes CASSSGGGNLDTQYF.